The source of this T cell receptor beta chain is a study of blood T cell repertoires in COVID-19. This CDR3 has 13 residues. Per the germline V gene, CDR1 is MGHRA and CDR2 is YSYEKL. V dropped 1 base and J dropped 2 bases, with 4 bases sitting between them. Assay: immunoSEQ multiplex PCR; the TCRdb copy retains only in-frame clones and omits some. The repertoire holds about 220,000 clones, approximately 88% seen once, with 2% to 3% in the top ten. The genes are TRBV4-1 and TRBJ2-3, with D unresolved. Input material: PBMCs or T cells enriched from blood (not recorded which). The sequence came from a woman aged 25 to 39 with acute COVID-19. This chain's CDR3 is CASSQVYTDTQYF. CDR3 bases: TGCGCCAGCAGCCAAGTGTACACAGATACGCAGTATTTT.